These T cell receptor beta chains were read from a single sample in a study of blood T cell repertoires in COVID-19. Clones were sequenced by immunoSEQ multiplex PCR, and TCRdb holds only the in-frame ones, with some missing. The sample has roughly 150,000 clones, roughly nine tenths seen once; the top ten hold approximately 15%. The sample taken for sequencing was peripheral blood. These receptor sequences come from a woman between 40 and 50 years old with acute or convalescent COVID-19. The CDR3 runs from the conserved cysteine through the conserved F or W. The order of the fields is CDR3 DNA, CDR3 protein, D gene, J gene, V gene, clone size. A D gene is named only where the DNA matches it firmly. The listing skips clone size in some rows; elsewhere it reads once, few, many or a size class.

CDR3nt: TGTGCCAGTAGTATAGCAGGCGGGGGGTCCTACGAGCAGTACTTC; CDR3aa: CASSIAGGGSYEQYF; d_gene: TRBD2; j_gene: TRBJ2-7; v_gene: TRBV19; abundance: NA
CDR3nt: TGTGCCAGCACCGAAGGTGGGACAGTCAATCAGCCCCAGCATTTT; CDR3aa: CASTEGGTVNQPQHF; d_gene: TRBD1; j_gene: TRBJ1-5; v_gene: TRBV6-5; abundance: NA
CDR3nt: TGTGCCAGCAGTTTGGGGGGTTCCCTTCAGTACTTC; CDR3aa: CASSLGGSLQYF; d_gene: NA; j_gene: TRBJ2-4; v_gene: TRBV28; abundance: NA
CDR3nt: TGTGCCAGCAGTTTATTGGACAGCTCTGGGGCCAACGTCCTGACTTTC; CDR3aa: CASSLLDSSGANVLTF; d_gene: NA; j_gene: TRBJ2-6; v_gene: TRBV27; abundance: medium-sized
CDR3nt: TGTGCCAGTGCCCTGGGACAGGTCAATGAAAAACTGTTTTTT; CDR3aa: CASALGQVNEKLFF; d_gene: TRBD1; j_gene: TRBJ1-4; v_gene: TRBV19; abundance: NA
CDR3nt: TGCACCAGCAGCCGGAAGACAGGGCTGACGAACACCGGGGAGCTGTTTTTT; CDR3aa: CTSSRKTGLTNTGELFF; d_gene: NA; j_gene: TRBJ2-2; v_gene: TRBV1; abundance: NA
CDR3nt: TGCGCCAGCAGCTTGACAGGGGTTGAATCACCCCTCCACTTT; CDR3aa: CASSLTGVESPLHF; d_gene: TRBD1; j_gene: TRBJ1-6; v_gene: TRBV5-1; abundance: NA
CDR3nt: TGTGCCAGCAGCCCGAACAGGGGGCAGTATGATGGCTACACCTTC; CDR3aa: CASSPNRGQYDGYTF; d_gene: TRBD1; j_gene: TRBJ1-2; v_gene: TRBV27; abundance: NA
CDR3nt: TGTGCCACCAGTGATCCATGGACATACGGCTACACCTTC; CDR3aa: CATSDPWTYGYTF; d_gene: NA; j_gene: TRBJ1-2; v_gene: TRBV24-1; abundance: NA
CDR3nt: TGTGCCAGCAGCTTGGGGCCCCTGAATCAGCCCCAGCATTTT; CDR3aa: CASSLGPLNQPQHF; d_gene: NA; j_gene: TRBJ1-5; v_gene: TRBV5-4; abundance: NA
CDR3nt: TGTGCCAGCAGCAAATACGGGACTACCGGGGAGCTGTTTTTT; CDR3aa: CASSKYGTTGELFF; d_gene: NA; j_gene: TRBJ2-2; v_gene: TRBV6-5; abundance: NA
CDR3nt: TGTGCCAGTAGTATCGGGACAAGCAACACTGAAGCTTTCTTT; CDR3aa: CASSIGTSNTEAFF; d_gene: NA; j_gene: TRBJ1-1; v_gene: TRBV19; abundance: NA
CDR3nt: TGTGCCAGCAGCTTCCAGGGGGGAAGCGAGCAGTTCTTC; CDR3aa: CASSFQGGSEQFF; d_gene: NA; j_gene: TRBJ2-1; v_gene: TRBV7-3; abundance: NA
CDR3nt: TGTGCCAGCAGCTTAGGACTAGCGGGAGGGTTGGAGACCCAGTACTTC; CDR3aa: CASSLGLAGGLETQYF; d_gene: TRBD2; j_gene: TRBJ2-5; v_gene: TRBV5-6; abundance: NA
CDR3nt: TGTGCCAGCAGTTCCCTCGGGTCGGCAGATACGCAGTATTTT; CDR3aa: CASSSLGSADTQYF; d_gene: NA; j_gene: TRBJ2-3; v_gene: TRBV28; abundance: once
CDR3nt: TGCAGCGTTGAAGGGGACAGGGCCTACGAGCAGTACTTC; CDR3aa: CSVEGDRAYEQYF; d_gene: TRBD1; j_gene: TRBJ2-7; v_gene: TRBV29-1; abundance: NA
CDR3nt: TGTGCCAGCAGCCTCGGTAGGGGAAGCAATCAGCCCCAGCATTTT; CDR3aa: CASSLGRGSNQPQHF; d_gene: NA; j_gene: TRBJ1-5; v_gene: TRBV6-6; abundance: NA
CDR3nt: TGTGCCAGCAGCGCACCGGGATCGAACACCGGGGAGCTGTTTTTT; CDR3aa: CASSAPGSNTGELFF; d_gene: NA; j_gene: TRBJ2-2; v_gene: TRBV9; abundance: NA
CDR3nt: TGTGCCAGCTCGTACAAAGACAGGAGGATCTACGAGCAGTACTTC; CDR3aa: CASSYKDRRIYEQYF; d_gene: NA; j_gene: TRBJ2-7; v_gene: TRBV28; abundance: once
CDR3nt: TGTGCCAGCAGCGGACTAGGGACCGGAGACACTGAAGCTTTCTTT; CDR3aa: CASSGLGTGDTEAFF; d_gene: NA; j_gene: TRBJ1-1; v_gene: TRBV9; abundance: NA
CDR3nt: TGTGCCAGCAGCGTAACATCTAGCACAGATACGCAGTATTTT; CDR3aa: CASSVTSSTDTQYF; d_gene: NA; j_gene: TRBJ2-3; v_gene: TRBV9; abundance: NA
CDR3nt: TGTGCCAGCAGCCGTGGGAAGGGACAGGGAGTCACCGGGGAGCTGTTTTTT; CDR3aa: CASSRGKGQGVTGELFF; d_gene: TRBD1; j_gene: TRBJ2-2; v_gene: TRBV28; abundance: once
CDR3nt: TGTGCCACCAGCAGACTAGATCAGCCCCAGCATTTT; CDR3aa: CATSRLDQPQHF; d_gene: NA; j_gene: TRBJ1-5; v_gene: TRBV15; abundance: NA
CDR3nt: TGTGCCAGCAGGCTTGGGCCGACAGGATCCTTTAATGACGAAGCTTTCTTT; CDR3aa: CASRLGPTGSFNDEAFF; d_gene: NA; j_gene: TRBJ1-1; v_gene: TRBV5-6; abundance: NA
CDR3nt: TGTGCCAGCAGCTCACAGGGGGCTTCGAATCAGCCCCAGCATTTT; CDR3aa: CASSSQGASNQPQHF; d_gene: TRBD1; j_gene: TRBJ1-5; v_gene: TRBV5-4; abundance: NA
CDR3nt: TGTGCCAGCAGTAAAGACGGGATAACCTACGAGCAGTACTTC; CDR3aa: CASSKDGITYEQYF; d_gene: NA; j_gene: TRBJ2-7; v_gene: TRBV7-8; abundance: few
CDR3nt: TGTGCCAGCTCAGCCATTACTAGCGGGGGTGCAGATACGCAGTATTTT; CDR3aa: CASSAITSGGADTQYF; d_gene: TRBD2; j_gene: TRBJ2-3; v_gene: TRBV18; abundance: NA
CDR3nt: TGTGCCACCAGCGGCGGGGTGTGGGAGCAGTACTTC; CDR3aa: CATSGGVWEQYF; d_gene: NA; j_gene: TRBJ2-7; v_gene: TRBV15; abundance: NA
CDR3nt: TGTGCCAGTAGTATTCCCCAGGTGTTGGGGGGGTTAGCCAAAAACATTCAGTACTTC; CDR3aa: CASSIPQVLGGLAKNIQYF; d_gene: TRBD2; j_gene: TRBJ2-4; v_gene: TRBV19; abundance: once
CDR3nt: TGTGCCAGTAGTATAGATCAGCTAGCGGTCAGAAGGAGGTCCTACAATGAGCAGTTCTTC; CDR3aa: CASSIDQLAVRRRSYNEQFF; d_gene: TRBD2; j_gene: TRBJ2-1; v_gene: TRBV19; abundance: NA
CDR3nt: TGCAGCGTTGACACTATAAGGAACACTGAAGCTTTCTTT; CDR3aa: CSVDTIRNTEAFF; d_gene: NA; j_gene: TRBJ1-1; v_gene: TRBV29-1; abundance: NA
CDR3nt: TGTGCCAGCAGCCAACAACTGGACCCCGGGGGCACAGATACGCAGTATTTT; CDR3aa: CASSQQLDPGGTDTQYF; d_gene: NA; j_gene: TRBJ2-3; v_gene: TRBV4-2; abundance: NA
CDR3nt: TGCGCCAGCAGCCAAGGGCCAGGGGGCGCGGAGACCCAGTACTTC; CDR3aa: CASSQGPGGAETQYF; d_gene: TRBD1; j_gene: TRBJ2-5; v_gene: TRBV4-1; abundance: once
CDR3nt: TGCGCCAGCAGCCAAGTAATACCGGGACAGGGGTTCTACAATGAGCAGTTCTTC; CDR3aa: CASSQVIPGQGFYNEQFF; d_gene: TRBD1; j_gene: TRBJ2-1; v_gene: TRBV4-1; abundance: NA
CDR3nt: TGTGCCAGCAGCGGACAGACTAGCGGGTTGGACTTC; CDR3aa: CASSGQTSGLDF; d_gene: NA; j_gene: TRBJ2-7; v_gene: TRBV21-1; abundance: NA
CDR3nt: TGTGCCAGCAGCCCCGTATCTGGGAGGGAGACCCAGTACTTC; CDR3aa: CASSPVSGRETQYF; d_gene: NA; j_gene: TRBJ2-5; v_gene: TRBV7-3; abundance: NA
CDR3nt: TGTGCCAGCTCGCTAGAACCAACTAATGAAAAACTGTTTTTT; CDR3aa: CASSLEPTNEKLFF; d_gene: NA; j_gene: TRBJ1-4; v_gene: TRBV5-6; abundance: NA
CDR3nt: TGTGCCAGCAGCCGGGACAGAGGGGACTATGGCTACACCTTC; CDR3aa: CASSRDRGDYGYTF; d_gene: TRBD1; j_gene: TRBJ1-2; v_gene: TRBV14; abundance: NA
CDR3nt: TGTGCCTGGAGTGTACTTACTACCAACACCGGGGAGCTGTTTTTT; CDR3aa: CAWSVLTTNTGELFF; d_gene: NA; j_gene: TRBJ2-2; v_gene: TRBV30; abundance: NA
CDR3nt: TGTGCCAGCAGCTTAAGACGGACAGGGGGCACTGAAGCTTTCTTT; CDR3aa: CASSLRRTGGTEAFF; d_gene: TRBD1; j_gene: TRBJ1-1; v_gene: TRBV7-9; abundance: few
CDR3nt: TGCAGTGCTATAGATAGTCAGCCCCAGCATTTT; CDR3aa: CSAIDSQPQHF; d_gene: NA; j_gene: TRBJ1-5; v_gene: TRBV20-1; abundance: NA
CDR3nt: TGTGCCAGTAGGGCACAGGATTACTCTGGAAACACCATATATTTT; CDR3aa: CASRAQDYSGNTIYF; d_gene: NA; j_gene: TRBJ1-3; v_gene: TRBV19; abundance: NA
CDR3nt: TGTGCCAGCTCCCCCAGGACAGGGGGGAGCCTGGTCACAGATACGCAGTATTTT; CDR3aa: CASSPRTGGSLVTDTQYF; d_gene: TRBD1; j_gene: TRBJ2-3; v_gene: TRBV18; abundance: NA
CDR3nt: TGTGCCAGTCAGGACAGGGCAAAGGCAACAGAGACCCAGTACTTC; CDR3aa: CASQDRAKATETQYF; d_gene: TRBD1; j_gene: TRBJ2-5; v_gene: TRBV19; abundance: NA
CDR3nt: TGTGCCAGTAGTATAGTACGGGGGGGGCTCTACAATGAGCAGTTCTTC; CDR3aa: CASSIVRGGLYNEQFF; d_gene: TRBD2; j_gene: TRBJ2-1; v_gene: TRBV19; abundance: NA